A selection of T cell receptor beta chains follows, all from one sample in a study of T cell repertoires in cytomegalovirus infection. TCRdb re-called the reads with MiXCR, one entry per CDR3 protein. The data hold roughly 860,000 distinct CDR3 sequences, with over 25% observed a single time. Antigens of these TCRs are unknown. The sequenced sample was cultured CD8+ T cells from PBMCs, obtained from culture after CMV antigen stimulation. These TCRs come from a human donor in good health (CMV status not recorded). Some clones in this sample may be carry-over from other donors' samples. Each CDR3 is given with its conserved first and last residue. The D gene is left open where the match is weak. Clone size appears in some rows only: once, few, many, or a class for an expanded clone.

>TRBV6-2/TRBV6-3|TRBJ2-1|NA|15|NA
TGTGCCAGCAGTTACTCTTATGACAGGGACTATGAGCAGTTCTTC
CASSYSYDRDYEQFF
>TRBV12-3/TRBV12-4|TRBJ2-1|many|18|NA
TGTGCCAGCAGTTTAGACCCCTATTCGGGGGGCCTCTACAATGAGCAGTTCTTC
CASSLDPYSGGLYNEQFF
>TRBV7-2|TRBJ2-1|many|16|NA
TGTGCCAGCAGCCACTCTCCGAATTGGGCTAGTTTTGAGCAGTTCTTC
CASSHSPNWASFEQFF
>TRBV9|TRBJ1-3|NA|14|NA
TGTGCCAGCAGCCCGACGGGGGCGCGAAACACCATATATTTT
CASSPTGARNTIYF
>TRBV6-5|TRBJ2-1|few|15|TRBD2
TGTGCCAGCAGCCTGGGACTAGCGGGGGGTGGCGAGCAGTTCTTC
CASSLGLAGGGEQFF
>TRBV10-3|TRBJ2-1|NA|13|TRBD1
TGTGCCATCGGACAGGACAGGATTGATGAGCAGTTCTTC
CAIGQDRIDEQFF
>TRBV12-3/TRBV12-4|TRBJ2-1|NA|11|NA
TGTGCCAGCAGGGCAGGGAATGAGCAGTTCTTC
CASRAGNEQFF
>TRBV7-9|TRBJ1-1|NA|18|NA
TGTGCCAGCAGTGGGGAATCCGGGCGCGGAGGAGGTCGGACTGAAGCTTTCTTT
CASSGESGRGGGRTEAFF
>TRBV7-6|TRBJ2-3|NA|17|NA
TGTGCCAGCAGCCTAGAGGGGGGACAATCTAGCACAGATACGCAGTATTTT
CASSLEGGQSSTDTQYF
>TRBV10-3|TRBJ1-5|few|15|NA
TGTGCCATCAGTGAGTGGCAGGAGCTAAATCAGCCCCAGCATTTT
CAISEWQELNQPQHF
>TRBV20-1|TRBJ2-3|many|15|TRBD2
TGCAGTGCCGCAACTAGCGGGGGTTGGGGAGATACGCAGTATTTT
CSAATSGGWGDTQYF
>TRBV19|TRBJ1-5|NA|14|NA
TGTGCCAGTAGTGTATTACAGGGTCTGGAGCCCCAGCATTTT
CASSVLQGLEPQHF
>TRBV2|TRBJ1-4|NA|13|TRBD1
TGTGCCAGTTTACAGGGGATTAATGAAAAACTGTTTTTT
CASLQGINEKLFF
>TRBV7-6|TRBJ1-1|NA|18|NA
TGTGCCAGCAGCTTAGCGCTGGACAGACCCTACATGAACACTGAAGCTTTCTTT
CASSLALDRPYMNTEAFF
>TRBV19|TRBJ2-1|few|16|TRBD1
TGTGCCAGTAGTACCGCCGGGACAGCTACCTACAATGAGCAGTTCTTC
CASSTAGTATYNEQFF
>TRBV20-1|TRBJ2-7|NA|15|TRBD2
TGCAGTGCTAGAGATAGCGGGGTGGGGACCTACGAGCAGTACTTC
CSARDSGVGTYEQYF
>TRBV6-2/TRBV6-3|TRBJ2-4|few|15|NA
TGTGCCAGCACAAAACGGGGACTAGCCAAAAACATTCAGTACTTC
CASTKRGLAKNIQYF
>TRBV7-2|TRBJ2-5|many|16|NA
TGTGCCAGCAGCCCCAGGGGAGGGGGCGTTGAAGAGACCCAGTACTTC
CASSPRGGGVEETQYF
>TRBV5-1|TRBJ2-1|NA|14|TRBD2
TGCGCCAGCACCTCCCCGGGACTAGCATTTGAGCAGTTCTTC
CASTSPGLAFEQFF